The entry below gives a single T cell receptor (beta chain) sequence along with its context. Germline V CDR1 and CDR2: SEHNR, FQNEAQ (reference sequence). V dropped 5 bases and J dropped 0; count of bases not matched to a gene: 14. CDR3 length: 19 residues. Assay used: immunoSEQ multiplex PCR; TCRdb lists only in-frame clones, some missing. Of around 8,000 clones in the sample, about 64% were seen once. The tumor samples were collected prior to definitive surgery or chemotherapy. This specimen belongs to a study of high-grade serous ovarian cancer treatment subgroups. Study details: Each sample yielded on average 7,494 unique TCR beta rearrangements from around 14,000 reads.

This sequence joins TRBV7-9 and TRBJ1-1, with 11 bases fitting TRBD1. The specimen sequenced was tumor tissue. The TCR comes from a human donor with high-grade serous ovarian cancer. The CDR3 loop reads CASSPDRGRSGQVNTEAFF. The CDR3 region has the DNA TGTGCCAGCAGCCCGGACAGGGGGCGGTCGGGGCAGGTGAACACTGAAGCTTTCTTT. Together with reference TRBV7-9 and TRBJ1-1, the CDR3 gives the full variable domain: DTGVSQNPRHKITKRGQNVTFRCDPISEHNRLYWYRQTLGQGPEFLTYFQNEAQLEKSRLLSDRFSAERPKGSFSTLEIQRTEQGDSAMYLCASSPDRGRSGQVNTEAFFGQGTRLTVV.